This TCR beta chain originates from a study of CD8 T cells in ankylosing spondylitis. In the case of this clonotype: What it recognizes is unknown.

Study outcomes and limitations: Clones tied to disease were said to be significantly enriched in matched ankylosing spondylitis synovial fluid. Among TCR beta sequences, a motif of several highly homologous variants appeared characteristic of ankylosing spondylitis blood. Some motif variants were previously reported in reactive arthritis synovial fluid and blood.

Making use of molecular barcodes, quantitative 5'-RACE generated TCR beta libraries. TCRdb recomputed calls from the 5' RACE reads with MiXCR, one row per CDR3 protein. The data show around 100,000 distinct CDR3 sequences, about 25% seen once. The germline CDR1 and CDR2 sequences are KGHSH and LQKENI. With V trimmed by 0 bases and J by 7 bases, 8 bases remained unmatched. This CDR3 is built from 15 residues. The clonotype comes from a male donor with ankylosing spondylitis. The specimen sequenced was synovial fluid, either unsorted or a sorted T cell fraction (not recorded which). V is TRBV18 and J is TRBJ1-2, with TRBD1 matching 7 bases. The CDR3 nucleotides read TGTGCCAGCTCACCACCGAGGGGGCGAACGGGTGGCTACACCTTC. It codes for CASSPPRGRTGGYTF.